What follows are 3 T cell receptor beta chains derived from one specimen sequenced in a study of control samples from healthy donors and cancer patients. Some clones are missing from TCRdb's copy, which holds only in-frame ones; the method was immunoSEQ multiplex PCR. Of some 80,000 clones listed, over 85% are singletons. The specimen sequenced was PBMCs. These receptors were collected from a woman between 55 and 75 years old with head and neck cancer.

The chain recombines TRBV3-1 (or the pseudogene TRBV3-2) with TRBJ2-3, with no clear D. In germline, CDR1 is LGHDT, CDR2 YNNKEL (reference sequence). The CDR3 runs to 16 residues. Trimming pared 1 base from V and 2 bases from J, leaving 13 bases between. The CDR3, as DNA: TGTGCCAGCAGCCAAGTGATAACTCCCCACACAGATACGCAGTATTTT. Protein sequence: CASSQVITPHTDTQYF.

As DNA, the CDR3 is TGTGCCACCAGTGATCCGCGTGGGGGTAGCAATCAGCCCCAGCATTTT. Its protein product is CATSDPRGGSNQPQHF. This chain connects TRBV24-1 to TRBJ1-5; D is possibly TRBD1 (5 bases). Germline V lookup: CDR1 KGHDR, CDR2 SFDVKD. V was clipped by 3 bases and J by 0 bases, with 11 bases between them. The CDR3 length is 16 residues.

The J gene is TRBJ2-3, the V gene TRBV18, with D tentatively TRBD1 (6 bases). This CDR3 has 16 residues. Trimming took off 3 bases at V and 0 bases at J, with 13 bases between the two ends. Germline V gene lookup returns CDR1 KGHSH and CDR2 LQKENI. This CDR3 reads CASSPERDTSTDTQYF. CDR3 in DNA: TGTGCCAGCTCACCTGAACGGGACACTAGCACAGATACGCAGTATTTT.